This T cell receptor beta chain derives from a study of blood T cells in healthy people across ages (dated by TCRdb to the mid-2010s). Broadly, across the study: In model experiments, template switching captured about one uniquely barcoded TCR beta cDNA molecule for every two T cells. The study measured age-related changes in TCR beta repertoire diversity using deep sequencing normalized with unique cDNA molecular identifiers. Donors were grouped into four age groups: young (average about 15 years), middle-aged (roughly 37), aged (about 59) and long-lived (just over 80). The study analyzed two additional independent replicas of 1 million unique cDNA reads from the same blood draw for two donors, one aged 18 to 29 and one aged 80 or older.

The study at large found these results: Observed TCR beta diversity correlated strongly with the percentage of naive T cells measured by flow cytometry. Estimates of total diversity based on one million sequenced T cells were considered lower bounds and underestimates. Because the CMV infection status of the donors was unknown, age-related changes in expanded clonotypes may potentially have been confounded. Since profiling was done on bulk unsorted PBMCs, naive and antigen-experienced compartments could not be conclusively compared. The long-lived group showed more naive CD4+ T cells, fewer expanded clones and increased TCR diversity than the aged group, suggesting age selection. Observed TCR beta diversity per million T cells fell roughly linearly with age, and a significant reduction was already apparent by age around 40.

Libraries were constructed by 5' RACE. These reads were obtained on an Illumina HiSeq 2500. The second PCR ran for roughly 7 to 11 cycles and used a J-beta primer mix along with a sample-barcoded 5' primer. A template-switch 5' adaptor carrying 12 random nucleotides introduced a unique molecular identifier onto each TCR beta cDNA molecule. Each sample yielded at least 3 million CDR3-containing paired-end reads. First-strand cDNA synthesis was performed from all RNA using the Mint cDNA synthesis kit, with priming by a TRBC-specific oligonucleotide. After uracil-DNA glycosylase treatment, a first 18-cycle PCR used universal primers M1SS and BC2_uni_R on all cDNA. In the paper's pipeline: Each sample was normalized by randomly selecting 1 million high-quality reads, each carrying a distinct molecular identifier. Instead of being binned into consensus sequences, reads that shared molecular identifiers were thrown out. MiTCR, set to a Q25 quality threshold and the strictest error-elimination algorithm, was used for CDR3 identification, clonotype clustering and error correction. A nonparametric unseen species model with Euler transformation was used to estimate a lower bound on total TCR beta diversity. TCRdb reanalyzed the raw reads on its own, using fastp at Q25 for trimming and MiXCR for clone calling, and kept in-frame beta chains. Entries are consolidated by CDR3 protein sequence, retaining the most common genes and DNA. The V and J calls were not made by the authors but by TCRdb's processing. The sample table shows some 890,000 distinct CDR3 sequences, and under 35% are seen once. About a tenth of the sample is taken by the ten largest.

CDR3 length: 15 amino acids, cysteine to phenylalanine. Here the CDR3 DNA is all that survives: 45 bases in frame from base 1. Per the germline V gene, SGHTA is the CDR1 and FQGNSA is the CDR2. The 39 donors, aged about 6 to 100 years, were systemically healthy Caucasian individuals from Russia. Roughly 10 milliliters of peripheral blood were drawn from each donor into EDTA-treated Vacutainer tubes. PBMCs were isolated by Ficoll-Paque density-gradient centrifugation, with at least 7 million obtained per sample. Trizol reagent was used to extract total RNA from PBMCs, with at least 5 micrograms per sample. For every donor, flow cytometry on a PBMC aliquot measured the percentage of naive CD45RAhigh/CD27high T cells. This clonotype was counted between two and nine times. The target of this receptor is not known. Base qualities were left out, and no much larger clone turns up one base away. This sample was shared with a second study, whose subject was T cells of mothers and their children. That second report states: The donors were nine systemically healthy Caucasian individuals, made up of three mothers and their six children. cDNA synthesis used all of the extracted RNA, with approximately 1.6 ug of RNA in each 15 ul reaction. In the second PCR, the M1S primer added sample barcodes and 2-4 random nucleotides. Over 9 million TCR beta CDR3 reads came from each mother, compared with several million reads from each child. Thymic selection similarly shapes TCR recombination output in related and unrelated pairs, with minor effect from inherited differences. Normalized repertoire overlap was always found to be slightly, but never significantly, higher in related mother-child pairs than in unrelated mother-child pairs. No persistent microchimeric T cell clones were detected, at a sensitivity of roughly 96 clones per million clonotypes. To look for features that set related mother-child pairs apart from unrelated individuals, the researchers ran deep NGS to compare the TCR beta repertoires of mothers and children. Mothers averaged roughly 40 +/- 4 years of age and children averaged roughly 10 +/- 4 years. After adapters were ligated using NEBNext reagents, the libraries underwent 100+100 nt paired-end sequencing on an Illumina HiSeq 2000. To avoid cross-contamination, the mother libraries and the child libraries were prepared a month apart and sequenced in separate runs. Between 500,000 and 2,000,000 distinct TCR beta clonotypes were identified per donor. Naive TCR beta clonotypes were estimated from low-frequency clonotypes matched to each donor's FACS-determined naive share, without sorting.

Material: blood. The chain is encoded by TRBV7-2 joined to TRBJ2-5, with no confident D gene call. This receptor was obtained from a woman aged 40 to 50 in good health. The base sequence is TGTGTCGGCAGCTTAAGTGGGCTAGTCCAAGAGACCCAGTACTTC. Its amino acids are CVGSLSGLVQETQYF.